What follows are 10 T cell receptor beta chains derived from one specimen sequenced in a study of blood T cell repertoires in COVID-19. This table comes from immunoSEQ multiplex PCR, and its TCRdb copy is limited to in-frame clones, with some not included. The sample yields around 230,000 clones, 87% seen once. Sequences were obtained from peripheral blood. These receptors came from a man aged 55 to 70 who had recovered from COVID-19.

The gene calls are TRBV6-5 and TRBJ2-1; 8 nucleotides match TRBD1. Germline V CDR1 and CDR2: MNHEY, SVGAGI. V was pared by 4 bases and J by 3 bases, with 8 bases of the junction left unmatched. The CDR3 has 16 residues. The CDR3 loop is CASSSGGRGHYNEQFF. DNA for the CDR3: TGTGCCAGCAGTTCTGGGGGCAGGGGGCACTACAATGAGCAGTTCTTC.

V is TRBV28 and J is TRBJ2-7, with TRBD2 identical over 8 bases. CDR1 and CDR2 from the germline V gene are MDHEN and SYDVKM. V shed 5 bases and J 7 bases; nucleotides not matched to a gene: 7. The CDR3 sequence is 13 residues long. The CDR3 is CASSEAGVREQYV. CDR3 nucleotides: TGTGCCAGCAGTGAAGCGGGGGTGCGGGAGCAGTACGTC.

A few counts support this clone. The chain is built from TRBV5-6 and TRBJ2-2; no firm D call. Looked up from germline, CDR1 is SGHDT and CDR2 is YYEEEE. The CDR3 contains 14 residues. The V and J ends lost 1 base and 3 bases respectively, with 7 bases between them. CDR3 coding DNA: TGTGCCAGCAGCTTGTATATTTACACCGGGGAGCTGTTTTTT. This translates into CASSLYIYTGELFF.

The J gene is TRBJ2-2, the V gene TRBV4-1, with TRBD2 matching over 9 bases. The CDR3 is 15 residues long. CDR1 is MGHRA, CDR2 YSYEKL, per germline. Trimming at V came to 6 bases and at J to 5 bases, leaving 7 bases not matched to a gene. Written as DNA, the CDR3 is TGCGCCAGCAGTGGCGGGGGGGCGATTACCGGGGAGCTGTTTTTT. Amino acids: CASSGGGAITGELFF.

This clone has only a few counts. This chain connects TRBV9 to TRBJ1-3; possibly TRBD1 for D (5 bases). CDR3 length: 14 amino acids. Germline CDR1 is SGDLS and CDR2 is YYNGEE. The ends were cut back, 4 bases at V and 3 bases at J, with 11 bases in the middle. For the CDR3, the DNA is TGTGCCAGCAGCCCTGATACAGGTGGAAACACCATATATTTT. Translating gives CASSPDTGGNTIYF.

This clone was recorded only once. The chain recombines TRBV3-1 (or the pseudogene TRBV3-2) with TRBJ2-2; 10 positions match TRBD2. The CDR3 loop spans 17 amino acids. Germline V gene data show CDR1 as LGHDT and CDR2 as YNNKEL (reference sequence). With 0 bases clipped from V and 3 bases from J, the junction kept 4 bases outside the gene matches. The CDR3 region is CASSQERLAGDTGELFF. DNA of the CDR3: TGTGCCAGCAGCCAAGAGAGACTAGCGGGCGACACCGGGGAGCTGTTTTTT.

The V call is TRBV28, the J call TRBJ1-2; D is ambiguous. Germline V CDR1 and CDR2: MDHEN, SYDVKM. The CDR3 length is 13 residues. V shed 6 bases and J shed 7 bases, with 15 bases lying between them. The CDR3 nucleotides read TGTGCCAGCAGGGACGGAGGCTTTGGTGGCTACACCTTC. Its protein product is CASRDGGFGGYTF.

The rearrangement joins TRBV6-5 to TRBJ1-5; 8 nucleotides match TRBD1. The V segment lost 4 bases and the J segment 3 bases; nucleotides outside the gene matches: 2. The CDR3 covers 14 residues. Germline CDR1 reads MNHEY; CDR2 reads SVGAGI. This CDR3 reads CASSWTGHNQPQHF. For the CDR3, the DNA is TGTGCCAGCAGTTGGACAGGGCACAATCAGCCCCAGCATTTT.

V is TRBV9 and J is TRBJ2-3; maybe TRBD2 (5 bases). The V end lost 0 bases, the J end lost 0 bases, and 8 bases lay between the germline ends. CDR3 size: 15 residues. In germline, CDR1 is SGDLS, CDR2 YYNGEE. DNA of the CDR3: TGTGCCAGCAGCGTAGTTGAGGGAAGCACAGATACGCAGTATTTT. It yields the protein CASSVVEGSTDTQYF.

The J gene is TRBJ1-1, the V gene TRBV6-1; D is undetermined. This CDR3 spans 14 amino acids. Germline CDR1 and CDR2: MNHNS and SASEGT. Deletions cut 3 bases from V and 2 bases from J, with 10 bases between. The CDR3 is CASSEIVGNTEAFF. DNA of the CDR3: TGTGCCAGCAGTGAGATAGTTGGTAACACTGAAGCTTTCTTT.